Below are 18 T cell receptor beta chains sequenced from a single sample in a study of cytomegalovirus exposure and HLA in healthy donors. The table came from immunoSEQ multiplex PCR; TCRdb's copy has only in-frame clones and leaves some out. The data show approximately 210,000 clones, 70% to 90% seen once. Sequenced input: PBMCs. These receptors came from a woman younger than 30 in good health and CMV-seronegative.

This sequence joins TRBV10-3 and TRBJ1-1, with 8 bases fitting TRBD1. The CDR3 runs to 15 residues. With 6 bases clipped from V and 4 bases from J, the junction kept 10 bases outside the gene matches. Germline CDR1 reads ENHRY; CDR2 reads SYGVKD. The CDR3 coding sequence is TGTGCCATCAGCAACCGGGACAGGTTTAGCACTGAAGCTTTCTTT. This sequence encodes CAISNRDRFSTEAFF.

The chain recombines TRBV19 with TRBJ2-1; TRBD1 aligns across 8 bases. There are 15 residues in the CDR3. Germline loops: CDR1 LNHDA, CDR2 SQIVND (reference sequence). With V trimmed by 1 base and J by 10 bases, 9 bases remained unmatched. The CDR3 region has the DNA TGTGCCAGTAGTATAGGTTGGCAGGGGGCGGGGGAGCAGTTCTTC. Translation: CASSIGWQGAGEQFF.

The V call is TRBV18, the J call TRBJ1-2; D not certain. The CDR3 length is 12 residues. From germline, CDR1 is KGHSH and CDR2 LQKENI. The germline V and J ends were trimmed by 5 bases and 2 bases, with 6 bases remaining between them. The CDR3 sequence: CASSELNYGYTF. The DNA of the CDR3 is TGTGCCAGCTCAGAACTGAACTATGGCTACACCTTC.

V and J are TRBV6-6 and TRBJ1-1; D remains unclear. The length of the CDR3 is 13 residues. V lost 3 bases and J 3 bases, leaving 8 bases between the germline ends. Germline CDR1 MNHNY, CDR2 SVGAGI (reference sequence). CDR3 bases: TGTGCCAGCAGTTATGAGGGAGACACTGAAGCTTTCTTT. This sequence encodes CASSYEGDTEAFF.

This clone has only one observation. This chain connects TRBV27 to TRBJ1-5; 7 nucleotides agree with TRBD1. The V gene end was trimmed by 3 bases and the J gene end by 6 bases; junction bases not matched to a gene: 5. Germline loops: CDR1 MNHEY, CDR2 SMNVEV (reference sequence). CDR3 length equals 14 residues. CDR3: CASSFTGEFQPQHF. The CDR3 bases are TGTGCCAGCAGTTTCACAGGGGAGTTTCAGCCCCAGCATTTT.

The chain joins TRBV27 to TRBJ1-1; 9 nucleotides line up with TRBD1. The CDR3 length is 15 residues. Per germline, CDR1 MNHEY and CDR2 SMNVEV (reference sequence). Trimming removed 5 bases from V and 10 bases from J; junction bases left unmatched: 14. The DNA for the CDR3 is TGTGCCAGCAGTCGGGACCTTGGGACAGGGTCAGGAGCTTTCTTT. It encodes CASSRDLGTGSGAFF.

This clone was seen a single time. V and J are TRBV19 and TRBJ2-6; a possible D gene is TRBD1 (6 bases). CDR1 and CDR2 (germline): LNHDA, SQIVND (reference sequence). V was clipped by 3 bases and J by 2 bases, with 11 bases between them. The length of the CDR3 is 16 residues. CDR3 amino acids: CASSIRAGAGANVLTF. DNA of the CDR3: TGTGCCAGTAGTATCCGGGCAGGGGCTGGGGCCAACGTCCTGACTTTC.

The genes are TRBV5-1 and TRBJ2-1; TRBD1 aligns across 8 bases. J gave up 6 bases and V 4 bases, and 12 bases lay outside the gene matches. Germline lookup yields CDR1 SGHRS and CDR2 YFSETQ. The CDR3 is 16 amino acids. CDR3 bases: TGCGCCAGCAGCGGGGGACCTGGACAGGGAGTCAATGAGCAGTTCTTC. Amino acid sequence: CASSGGPGQGVNEQFF.

J is TRBJ2-1 and V is TRBV4-1; D not resolved. Looked up from germline, CDR1 is MGHRA and CDR2 is YSYEKL. The CDR3 covers 11 residues. Trimming took off 1 base at V and 9 bases at J, with 4 bases between the two ends. The CDR3 DNA reads as TGCGCCAGCAGCCAAGGGGCTGAGCAGTTCTTC. This encodes CASSQGAEQFF.

The rearrangement uses TRBV27 and TRBJ2-7; 14 bases line up with TRBD2. Germline CDR1 and CDR2: MNHEY and SMNVEV (reference sequence). This CDR3 is built from 15 residues. Trimming took 5 bases from V and 6 from J; bases not matched to a gene: 6. CDR3 protein: CASSPGTSGSGEQYF. The CDR3 bases are TGTGCCAGCAGTCCCGGGACTAGCGGGAGCGGCGAGCAGTACTTC.

The chain has TRBV6-1 and TRBJ1-2; 8 nucleotides line up with TRBD1. In germline, CDR1 is MNHNS, CDR2 SASEGT. The CDR3 is 13 amino acids. V trimming: 2 bases; J trimming: 8 bases; junction bases outside the gene matches: 4. The CDR3 DNA is TGTGCCAGCAGTGAACCTACAGGGGGGGGCTACACCTTC. Translation gives CASSEPTGGGYTF.

This clone was detected once. V gene TRBV19 combines with J gene TRBJ2-1, with a weak D call TRBD2 (7 bases). The CDR3 is made up of 13 amino acids. Germline V lookup: CDR1 LNHDA, CDR2 SQIVND (reference sequence). The ends were cut back, 6 bases at V and 8 bases at J, with 14 bases in the middle. This CDR3 is CASSQGGGDEQFF. The CDR3 DNA is TGTGCCAGTAGCCAGGGAGGGGGAGATGAGCAGTTCTTC.

V and J are TRBV2 and TRBJ1-2, with a possible D match to TRBD1 (6 bases). V lost 5 bases and J 6 bases, leaving 16 bases between the germline ends. Germline assignment: CDR1 SNHLY and CDR2 FYNNEI. The CDR3 is 14 residues long. DNA of the CDR3: TGTGCCAGCAGTTATGACAGGTCCAGCAATGGCTACACCTTC. Its translation: CASSYDRSSNGYTF.

J is TRBJ1-2 and V is TRBV28; TRBD1 is a possible D gene (6 bases). V gave up 6 bases and J gave up 4 bases, with 21 bases separating them. This CDR3 has 16 amino acids. Looked up from germline, CDR1 is MDHEN and CDR2 is SYDVKM. CDR3 sequence: CASSSPGGGWAYGYTF. The CDR3 DNA is TGTGCCAGCAGCTCCCCCGGGGGGGGCTGGGCCTATGGCTACACCTTC.

This chain connects TRBV14 to TRBJ2-5, with D possibly being TRBD1 (5 bases). The CDR3 has 12 amino acids. The V and J ends lost 1 base and 12 bases respectively, with 12 bases between them. Germline values: CDR1 SGHDN, CDR2 FVKESK. The CDR3 spells CASSQVQGGEYF. For the CDR3, the DNA is TGTGCCAGCAGCCAAGTTCAGGGCGGCGAGTACTTC.

CDR3 sequence (DNA): TGTGCCAGCAGCCCACAGGGCCGGCCTGAAGCTTTCTTT. Its protein product is CASSPQGRPEAFF. The gene calls are TRBV7-9 and TRBJ1-1; the D gene is possibly TRBD1 (6 bases). The germline V and J ends were trimmed by 5 bases and 6 bases, with 13 bases remaining between them. This CDR3 has 13 amino acids. In germline, CDR1 is SEHNR, CDR2 FQNEAQ (reference sequence).

The V call is TRBV10-3, the J call TRBJ2-1; maybe TRBD2 (5 bases). Trimming stripped 1 base from V and 10 bases from J, with 20 bases between. The CDR3 length is 16 residues. The V gene's germline CDR1 is ENHRY and CDR2 SYGVKD. The CDR3 DNA reads as TGTGCCATCAGTGAGTTGAGGGTACTACTTATTAGGGAGCAGTTCTTC. It codes for CAISELRVLLIREQFF.

The chain has TRBV28 and TRBJ1-5; TRBD1 matches 7 bases. Per the germline V gene, CDR1 is MDHEN and CDR2 is SYDVKM. V dropped 1 base and J dropped 7; count of bases not matched to a gene: 4. The CDR3 covers 14 residues. In DNA, the CDR3 is TGTGCCAGCAGTTTATTAAGGGGGCAACAGCCCCAGCATTTT. It encodes CASSLLRGQQPQHF.